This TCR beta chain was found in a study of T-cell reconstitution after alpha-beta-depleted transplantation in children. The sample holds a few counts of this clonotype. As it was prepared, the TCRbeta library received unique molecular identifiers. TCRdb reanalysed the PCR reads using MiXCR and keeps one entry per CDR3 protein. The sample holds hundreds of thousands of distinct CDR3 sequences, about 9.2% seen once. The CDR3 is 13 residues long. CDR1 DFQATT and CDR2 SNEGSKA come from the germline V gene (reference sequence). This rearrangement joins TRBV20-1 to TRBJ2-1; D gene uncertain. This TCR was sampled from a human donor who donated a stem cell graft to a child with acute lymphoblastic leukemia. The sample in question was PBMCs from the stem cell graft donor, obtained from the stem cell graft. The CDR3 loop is CSSRVGLYNEQFF. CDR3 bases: TGCTCCTCCCGGGTGGGTCTCTACAATGAGCAGTTCTTC.